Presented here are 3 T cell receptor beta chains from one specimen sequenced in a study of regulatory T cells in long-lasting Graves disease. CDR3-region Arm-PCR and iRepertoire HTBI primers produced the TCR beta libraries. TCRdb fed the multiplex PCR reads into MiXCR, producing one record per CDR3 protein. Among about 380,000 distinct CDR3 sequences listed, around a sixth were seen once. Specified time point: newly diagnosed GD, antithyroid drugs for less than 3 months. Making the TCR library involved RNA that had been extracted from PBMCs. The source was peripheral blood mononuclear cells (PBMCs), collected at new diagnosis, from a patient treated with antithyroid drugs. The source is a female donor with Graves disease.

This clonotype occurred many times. The CDR3 DNA follows: TGTGCCAGCAGCCCGAGGACTAGCGGGGGGGAGCAGTTCTTC. It translates to CASSPRTSGGEQFF. This chain joins TRBV3-1 and TRBJ2-1, with 14 bases fitting TRBD2. This CDR3 has 14 amino acids. Germline-derived CDR1 and CDR2 are LGHDT and YNNKEL (reference sequence). The ends lost 4 bases at V and 10 bases at J; junction bases unmatched: 3.

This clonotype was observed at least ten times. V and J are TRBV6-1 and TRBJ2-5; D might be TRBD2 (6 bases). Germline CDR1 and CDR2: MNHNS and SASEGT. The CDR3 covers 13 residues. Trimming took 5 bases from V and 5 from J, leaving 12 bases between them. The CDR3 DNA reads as TGTGCCAGCAGTCCGGGGGTGGGGGAGACCCAGTACTTC. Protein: CASSPGVGETQYF.

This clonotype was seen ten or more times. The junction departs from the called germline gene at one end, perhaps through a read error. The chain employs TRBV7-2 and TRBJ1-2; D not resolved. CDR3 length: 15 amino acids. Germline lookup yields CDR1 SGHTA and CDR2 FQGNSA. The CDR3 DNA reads TGTGCCAGCAGCTTAGCCACTGGGATGGACTATGGCTACGCCTTC. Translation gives CASSLATGMDYGYAF.